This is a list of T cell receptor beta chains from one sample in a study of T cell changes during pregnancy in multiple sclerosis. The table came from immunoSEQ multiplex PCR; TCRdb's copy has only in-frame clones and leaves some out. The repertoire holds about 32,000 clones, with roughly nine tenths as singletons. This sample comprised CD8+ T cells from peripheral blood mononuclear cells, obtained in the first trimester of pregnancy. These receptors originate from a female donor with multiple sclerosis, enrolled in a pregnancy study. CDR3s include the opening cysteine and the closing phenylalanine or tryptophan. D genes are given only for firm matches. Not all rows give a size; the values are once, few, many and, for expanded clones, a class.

TGTGCCAGCAGCTCTCAGGGCTACGAGCAGTACTTC | CASSSQGYEQYF | TRBJ2-7 | TRBV11-2 | once | 12 | .
TGTGCCAGCAGTGTGGGACTAGCGGAAAACAATGAGCAGTTCTTC | CASSVGLAENNEQFF | TRBJ2-1 | TRBV6-4 | . | 15 | TRBD2
TGTGCCAGCACCACAGGGGCAGCCAATCAGCCCCAGCATTTT | CASTTGAANQPQHF | TRBJ1-5 | TRBV6-1 | once | 14 | TRBD1
TGTGCCAGCCCCCGACAGGGGGCGACGTCCTACGAGCAGTACTTC | CASPRQGATSYEQYF | TRBJ2-7 | TRBV6-1 | . | 15 | TRBD1
TGTGCCAGCAGCTTTGGAACAGCCGATAACTATGGCTACACCTTC | CASSFGTADNYGYTF | TRBJ1-2 | TRBV5-6 | . | 15 | .
TGTGCCAGCAGTCTCATCGGGGACAGGGATTACGAGCAGTACTTC | CASSLIGDRDYEQYF | TRBJ2-7 | TRBV28 | . | 15 | TRBD1
TGTGCCAGCAGCCCCGGGGGACAGGCCAATCAGCCCCAGCATTTT | CASSPGGQANQPQHF | TRBJ1-5 | TRBV7-9 | few | 15 | TRBD1
TGCGCCAGCAGCCCTACAGGGGACGAGCAGTACTTC | CASSPTGDEQYF | TRBJ2-7 | TRBV5-1 | . | 12 | TRBD1
TGTGCCAGCAGCCAAGGGCATAGCGGGAGAAGTACCTCCTACAATGAGCAGTTCTTC | CASSQGHSGRSTSYNEQFF | TRBJ2-1 | TRBV4-2 | . | 19 | TRBD2
TGTGCCAGCAGCCAAGAACCCCCGGAGGGAGTAATAGACACCATATATTTT | CASSQEPPEGVIDTIYF | TRBJ1-3 | TRBV4-2 | . | 17 | .
TGTGCCAGCAGTTACGAGGGTACAGGGAGCAACGAGCAGTACTTC | CASSYEGTGSNEQYF | TRBJ2-7 | TRBV6-5 | . | 15 | .
TGTGCTAGTGGTTTTCGCAGGATAGACGCCCAGGGTTTGAACACTGAAGCTTTCTTT | CASGFRRIDAQGLNTEAFF | TRBJ1-1 | TRBV12-5 | . | 19 | .
TGTGCCAGCAGCCCTTCCTACGAGCAGTACTTC | CASSPSYEQYF | TRBJ2-7 | TRBV7-8 | . | 11 | .
TGTGCCAGCGCGGGGATCCCCTTGGGGCAAGTGAACACTGAAGCTTTCTTT | CASAGIPLGQVNTEAFF | TRBJ1-1 | TRBV19 | . | 17 | .
TGTGCCAGCTCACCTTCTAGGTCGAAATGGATGTCCACAGATACGCAGTATTTT | CASSPSRSKWMSTDTQYF | TRBJ2-3 | TRBV18 | . | 18 | .
TGTGCCAGCAGCCAAGTTGAAACCCTGACAGACGAAAAACTGTTTTTT | CASSQVETLTDEKLFF | TRBJ1-4 | TRBV14 | . | 16 | .
TGTGCCAGCAGCCACACCGGGACTAGCGGTTCAGATACGCAGTATTTT | CASSHTGTSGSDTQYF | TRBJ2-3 | TRBV4-2 | once | 16 | TRBD2
TGCGCCAGCAGCCAAACGGACAGGGGGTACCAGGACAATGAGCAGTTCTTC | CASSQTDRGYQDNEQFF | TRBJ2-1 | TRBV4-1 | . | 17 | TRBD1
TGTGCCAGCAGCCAAGATGGGGAGAGAGGAGATACGCAGTATTTT | CASSQDGERGDTQYF | TRBJ2-3 | TRBV4-2 | . | 15 | .
TGTGCCAGCAGTGAAGGGACTAGCGGGTCCAATGAGCAGTTCTTC | CASSEGTSGSNEQFF | TRBJ2-1 | TRBV6-1 | . | 15 | TRBD2
TGTGCCAGCAGCTTATTACAGAGAAACACAGATACGCAGTATTTT | CASSLLQRNTDTQYF | TRBJ2-3 | TRBV7-9 | once | 15 | .
TGTGCCAGCAGCTTAGCCCCGGACTCCTCCTACGAGCAGTACTTC | CASSLAPDSSYEQYF | TRBJ2-7 | TRBV7-7 | once | 15 | .
TGTGCCAGCAGCGGTATGTCCTTGCTTCAACATGGCTACACCTTC | CASSGMSLLQHGYTF | TRBJ1-2 | TRBV6-1 | . | 15 | .
TGTGCCAGCAGTGATCCGGGACTACTAGAGACCCAGTACTTC | CASSDPGLLETQYF | TRBJ2-5 | TRBV25-1 | . | 14 | TRBD2
TGTGCCAGCAGCTTAGCGTTCGGGGTCCACGAGCAGTACTTC | CASSLAFGVHEQYF | TRBJ2-7 | TRBV7-9 | once | 14 | .
TGCGCCAGCAGCCAAGTGACGGGGGGCTCTGGAAACACCATATATTTT | CASSQVTGGSGNTIYF | TRBJ1-3 | TRBV4-1 | . | 16 | .
TGTGCCAGTACGCCCAGGGGGGTCTATGGCTACACCTTC | CASTPRGVYGYTF | TRBJ1-2 | TRBV19 | . | 13 | TRBD1
TGCAGCGTTGAGACTAGTTCCTTTTCGCAGTATTTT | CSVETSSFSQYF | TRBJ2-3 | TRBV29-1 | . | 12 | .
TGTGCCAGCAGCCCCAACTCAGGGGGGTCGGACGAGCAGTACTTC | CASSPNSGGSDEQYF | TRBJ2-7 | TRBV28 | . | 15 | .
TGCGCCAGCAGCCAAGAGCCAGCGGGAGCGACCCGCTCTGGGGCCAACGTCCTGACTTTC | CASSQEPAGATRSGANVLTF | TRBJ2-6 | TRBV4-1 | . | 20 | TRBD2
TGTGCCAGCCGTCTCCCTGGGGCTAGCGGGAGACCAGACAATGAGCAGTTCTTC | CASRLPGASGRPDNEQFF | TRBJ2-1 | TRBV18 | once | 18 | TRBD2
TGTGCCAGCAGCTTCGACAGGTCTTACGAGCAGTACTTC | CASSFDRSYEQYF | TRBJ2-7 | TRBV7-9 | . | 13 | .
TGTGCCAGCAGCTCTAGCGGGAAGGCAGATACGCAGTATTTT | CASSSSGKADTQYF | TRBJ2-3 | TRBV7-6 | . | 14 | TRBD2
TGTGCCAGCCGGCCTCGCGAAGACAGGATTAACTATGGCTACACCTTC | CASRPREDRINYGYTF | TRBJ1-2 | TRBV28 | . | 16 | .
TGTGCCTGGAGTGTAGATGGGGCAACCCTCCACTTT | CAWSVDGATLHF | TRBJ1-6 | TRBV30 | . | 12 | .
TGTGCCAGCAGCTTAGGGTCCGGGACAAAAAGCACAGATACGCAGTATTTT | CASSLGSGTKSTDTQYF | TRBJ2-3 | TRBV9 | . | 17 | .
TGTGCCACCAGCAGTAGTCGGGACAGCTATGGCTACACCTTC | CATSSSRDSYGYTF | TRBJ1-2 | TRBV15 | . | 14 | TRBD1
TGTGCCAGCAGCTTGAGTCCAGGGGGGAACAATGAGCAGTTCTTC | CASSLSPGGNNEQFF | TRBJ2-1 | TRBV7-3 | . | 15 | .
. | CAISEFGPGMYHEQYF | TRBJ2-7 | TRBV10-3 | . | 16 | .
TGCGCCAGCAGCCACTTCGGGACAGGGGCGGGCGAGCAGTACTTC | CASSHFGTGAGEQYF | TRBJ2-7 | TRBV4-1 | . | 15 | TRBD1
TGTGCCAGCAGTGAGGCGGGACCTCTCCTCGAGCAGTACTTC | CASSEAGPLLEQYF | TRBJ2-7 | TRBV2 | . | 14 | .
TGTGCCTGCCTAGACAGGAGCAAAAACATTCAGTACTTC | CACLDRSKNIQYF | TRBJ2-4 | TRBV30 | medium-sized | 13 | .